The present entry profiles one T cell receptor (beta chain) with its context. The entry originates in a study of blood T cells in healthy people across ages. Sample-barcoded 5' priming and a J-beta primer mix drove a second PCR of about 7 to 11 cycles. TCRdb ran MiXCR on the 5' RACE reads and lists one entry per CDR3 protein. Altogether 650,000 or so distinct CDR3 sequences are present, 52% being singletons, with the ten largest covering approximately 13%. V was clipped by 1 base and J by 8 bases, with 14 bases between them. The CDR3 is 14 residues long. Per the germline V gene, CDR1 is SEHNR and CDR2 is FQNEAQ (reference sequence).

This TCR derives from a woman aged 80 or over in good health. The chain has TRBV7-9 and TRBJ1-2; unclear D gene. Material: blood. Written as DNA, the CDR3 is TGTGCCAGCAGCTTAGGTAGGGCTCCCCTCGGCTACACCTTC. This gives the protein CASSLGRAPLGYTF.